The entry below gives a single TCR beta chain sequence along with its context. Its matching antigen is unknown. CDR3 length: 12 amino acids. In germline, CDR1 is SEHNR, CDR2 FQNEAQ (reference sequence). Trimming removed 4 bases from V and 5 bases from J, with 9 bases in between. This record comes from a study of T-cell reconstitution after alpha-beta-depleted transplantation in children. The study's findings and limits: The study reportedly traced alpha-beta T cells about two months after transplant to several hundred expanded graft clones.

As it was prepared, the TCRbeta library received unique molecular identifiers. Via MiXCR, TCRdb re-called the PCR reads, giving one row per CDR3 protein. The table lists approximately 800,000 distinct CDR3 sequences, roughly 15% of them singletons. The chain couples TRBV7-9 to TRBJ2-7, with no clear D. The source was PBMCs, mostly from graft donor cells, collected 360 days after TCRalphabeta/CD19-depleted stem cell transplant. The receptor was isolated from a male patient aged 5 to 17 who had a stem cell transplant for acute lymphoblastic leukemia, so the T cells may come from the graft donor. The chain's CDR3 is CASSSLSHEQYF. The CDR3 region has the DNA TGTGCCAGCAGCTCCCTCAGCCACGAGCAGTACTTC.